A single sample is the source of the 18 T cell receptor beta chains below, sequenced in a study of naive and memory T cell subsets. Amplification of ligated cDNA took four PCR rounds with SP2 and nested alpha and beta constant primers. TCRdb processed the 5' RACE reads anew with MiXCR; each CDR3 protein has one entry. The sample records more than 50,000 distinct CDR3 sequences, around 8% being singletons. A UMI-containing oligonucleotide was joined by 3' ligation to the TCR cDNA template. These receptors all stem from a female donor in good health.

This clonotype was seen at least ten times. The chain couples TRBV6-6 to TRBJ1-2; 9 bases match TRBD1. Trimming removed 3 bases from V and 4 bases from J; junction bases left unmatched: 15. The CDR3 consists of 18 residues. CDR1 and CDR2 from the germline V gene are MNHNY and SVGAGI (reference sequence). The CDR3 coding sequence is TGTGCCAGCAGTTATTTGGCCGTCCCGGGACAGGGCGCCTATGGCTACACCTTC. It translates to CASSYLAVPGQGAYGYTF.

This rearrangement joins TRBV20-1 to TRBJ2-7, with 10 bases that match TRBD1. With 0 bases clipped from V and 3 bases from J, the junction kept 8 bases outside the gene matches. CDR3 length: 16 amino acids. CDR1 and CDR2 from the germline V gene are DFQATT and SNEGSKA (reference sequence). CDR3 bases: TGCAGTGCTAGAGATGTTCCGGGACAGGGGATCTACGAGCAGTACTTC. It is translated as CSARDVPGQGIYEQYF.

This clonotype was detected ten times or more. The gene calls are TRBV3-1 and TRBJ1-6; 8 bases line up with TRBD1. J lost 6 bases, V lost 1 base, and 8 bases had no gene match. CDR1 and CDR2 from the germline V gene are LGHDT and YNNKEL (reference sequence). The CDR3 has 17 amino acids. CDR3 in amino acids: CASSQGGTGGSNSPLHF. The CDR3 coding sequence is TGTGCCAGCAGCCAAGGGGGAACAGGGGGTTCTAATTCACCCCTCCACTTT. The full variable domain, rest sourced from reference TRBV3-1 and TRBJ1-6, is DTAVSQTPKYLVTQMGNDKSIKCEQNLGHDTMYWYKQDSKKFLKIMFSYNNKELIINETVPNRFSPKSPDKAHLNLHINSLELGDSAVYFCASSQGGTGGSNSPLHFGNGTRLTVT.

The chain links TRBV12-3 or TRBV12-4 to TRBJ1-1; TRBD1 matches 9 bases. The CDR3 loop spans 15 amino acids. The V and J ends lost 5 bases and 6 bases, in that order; junction bases with no gene match: 10. CDR3: CASSTRDRVGPEAFF. The DNA for the CDR3 is TGTGCCAGCAGTACCCGGGACAGGGTAGGGCCTGAAGCTTTCTTT.

The J gene is TRBJ2-6, the V gene TRBV18, with 9 bases identical to TRBD1. The CDR3 totals 18 residues. CDR1 is KGHSH and CDR2 is LQKENI in the germline V gene. The V and J ends lost 3 bases and 0 bases, in that order; junction bases with no gene match: 6. CDR3 in amino acids: CASSPLGTGSSGANVLTF. The CDR3 DNA sequence: TGTGCCAGCTCACCCCTCGGGACAGGGTCCTCTGGGGCCAACGTCCTGACTTTC.

This clonotype was seen a handful of times. The chain uses TRBV9 and TRBJ1-2, with D maybe TRBD1 (5 bases). There are 16 residues in the CDR3. Germline V gives CDR1 SGDLS, CDR2 YYNGEE. V gave up 0 bases and J gave up 0 bases, with 12 bases separating them. In nucleotides, the CDR3 is TGTGCCAGCAGCGTAGATGGGGGGACCACTAACTATGGCTACACCTTC. It specifies CASSVDGGTTNYGYTF.

This clonotype has ten or more counts. This chain uses TRBV20-1 with TRBJ1-5; D is uncertain. Germline lookup yields CDR1 DFQATT and CDR2 SNEGSKA (reference sequence). The CDR3 runs to 12 residues. V lost 0 bases and J 4 bases, leaving 4 bases between the germline ends. The chain's CDR3 is CSARDGNQPQHF. In DNA form, the CDR3 reads TGCAGTGCTAGAGACGGTAATCAGCCCCAGCATTTT.

On this clonotype: An end of the junction differs from the germline gene, which may be a read error. The chain is built from TRBV5-1 and TRBJ2-7, with TRBD2 identical over 9 bases. The CDR3 has 13 residues. CDR1 and CDR2 from the germline V gene are SGHRS and YFSETQ. The CDR3 region has the DNA TGCGCCAGCGGGACTAGCAGCTACTACGAGCGGTACTTC. This gives the protein CASGTSSYYERYF.

This clonotype was counted a few times. J is TRBJ1-4 and V is TRBV5-1, with a weak D call TRBD1 (5 bases). The CDR3 loop spans 14 amino acids. V gave up 0 bases and J gave up 7 bases, with 10 bases separating them. Germline values: CDR1 SGHRS, CDR2 YFSETQ. CDR3 sequence: CASSLDGAREKLFF. In nucleotides, the CDR3 is TGCGCCAGCAGCTTGGATGGGGCGCGTGAAAAACTGTTTTTT. Variable domain in full (rest from reference TRBV5-1 and TRBJ1-4): KAGVTQTPRYLIKTRGQQVTLSCSPISGHRSVSWYQQTPGQGLQFLFEYFSETQRNKGNFPGRFSGRQFSNSRSEMNVSTLELGDSALYLCASSLDGAREKLFFGSGTQLSVL.

The chain links TRBV7-9 to TRBJ2-3, with 9 positions matching TRBD1. The CDR3 extends over 16 amino acids. Germline V gene lookup returns CDR1 SEHNR and CDR2 FQNEAQ (reference sequence). V shed 5 bases, J shed 3 bases, and the junction held 9 bases outside the gene matches. In nucleotides, the CDR3 is TGTGCCAGCAGCCGCATTCCGACAGGGGGAACAGATACGCAGTATTTT. It yields the protein CASSRIPTGGTDTQYF.

This clonotype was picked up many times. The chain uses TRBV7-8 and TRBJ1-1; a possible D gene is TRBD1 (6 bases). The V end was cut by 5 bases, the J end by 1 base, with 14 bases between. Per germline, CDR1 SGHVS and CDR2 FQNEAQ. This CDR3 is 15 amino acids long. CDR3 loop: CASSGGGHWNTEAFF. CDR3 DNA: TGTGCCAGCAGCGGCGGGGGACACTGGAACACTGAAGCTTTCTTT.

This clonotype was seen a few times. The J gene is TRBJ1-2, the V gene TRBV9; D remains unclear. The CDR3 has 13 amino acids. The ends were cut back, 3 bases at V and 2 bases at J, with 8 bases in the middle. Germline V lookup: CDR1 SGDLS, CDR2 YYNGEE. The CDR3: CASSGNINYGYTF. The DNA of the CDR3 is TGTGCCAGCAGCGGAAACATCAACTATGGCTACACCTTC.

In its sample, this clonotype was seen a few times. The chain carries TRBV3-1 and TRBJ2-1, with 8 bases lining up with TRBD1. Losses at the gene ends were 2 bases for V and 1 base for J; bases not matched to a gene: 1. Germline lookup yields CDR1 LGHDT and CDR2 YNNKEL (reference sequence). The CDR3 is 15 residues long. CDR3 in DNA: TGTGCCAGCAGCCAAACAGGGGGATCCTACAATGAGCAGTTCTTC. Encoded protein: CASSQTGGSYNEQFF.

This clonotype was seen repeatedly, ten times or more. This chain links TRBV4-1 with TRBJ1-5; D is unresolved. This CDR3 has 15 residues. Germline CDR1 and CDR2: MGHRA and YSYEKL. Between the trimmed V and J ends, which lost 1 base and 6 bases, there was a span of 13 bases. CDR3 bases: TGCGCCAGCAGCCAAGTTCGGTTGTTGGGTCAGCCCCAGCATTTT. Amino acids: CASSQVRLLGQPQHF.

This chain links TRBV28 with TRBJ2-3; TRBD2 matches 9 bases. The CDR3 consists of 14 residues. V lost 5 bases to trimming and J lost 4 bases; unmatched junction nucleotides: 4. The germline gives CDR1 MDHEN, CDR2 SYDVKM. CDR3 loop: CASSQAGGADTQYF. CDR3 sequence (DNA): TGTGCCAGCAGTCAAGCGGGAGGTGCAGATACGCAGTATTTT.

J is TRBJ2-7 and V is TRBV6-6; TRBD2 aligns across 9 bases. V was clipped by 2 bases and J by 5 bases; unmatched bases: 7. The germline V gene encodes CDR1 MNHNY and CDR2 SVGAGI (reference sequence). This CDR3 region has 15 residues. CDR3 region: CASSYRAGGLDEQYF. DNA of the CDR3: TGTGCCAGCAGTTACCGAGCGGGAGGTTTGGACGAGCAGTACTTC.

The V call is TRBV28, the J call TRBJ1-2; a weak D match, TRBD1 (6 bases). V shed 1 base and J shed 8 bases, with 20 bases lying between them. The CDR3 spans 16 residues. CDR1 is MDHEN and CDR2 is SYDVKM in the germline V gene. Written as DNA, the CDR3 is TGTGCCAGCAGTTTATCAACTGGGGGCCCCTCGCGCGGCTACACCTTC. This gives the protein CASSLSTGGPSRGYTF.

The gene calls are TRBV5-1 and TRBJ2-3; D not resolved. CDR1 and CDR2 (germline): SGHRS, YFSETQ. The V and J ends lost 4 bases and 2 bases respectively, with 11 bases between them. The CDR3 length is 14 residues. The CDR3 here is CASSLSPYTDTQYF. CDR3 in DNA: TGCGCCAGCAGCCTGTCACCGTACACAGATACGCAGTATTTT. The whole variable domain, filled in from reference TRBV5-1 and TRBJ2-3, reads KAGVTQTPRYLIKTRGQQVTLSCSPISGHRSVSWYQQTPGQGLQFLFEYFSETQRNKGNFPGRFSGRQFSNSRSEMNVSTLELGDSALYLCASSLSPYTDTQYFGPGTRLTVL.